These 14 T cell receptor beta chains came from one sample sequenced in a study of OX40 agonist ivuxolimab in advanced cancers. Some clones are missing from TCRdb's copy, which holds only in-frame ones; the method was immunoSEQ multiplex PCR. The profile covers 92,000 or so clones, with about 90% appearing a single time and around 7% taken by the ten largest. Sequenced material: CD4+ or CD8+ T cells sorted from blood, taken in a trial of the OX40 agonist ivuxolimab. These receptors were taken from an adult with an advanced solid tumor such as melanoma, head and neck, liver or kidney cancer.

This clone was detected only once. The V and J genes are TRBV5-1 and TRBJ1-2; D gene ambiguous. The V end lost 2 bases, the J end lost 0 bases, and 11 bases lay between the germline ends. The CDR3 consists of 15 residues. Germline V gene lookup returns CDR1 SGHRS and CDR2 YFSETQ. CDR3 amino acids: CASSFTAEANYGYTF. CDR3 coding DNA: TGCGCCAGCAGCTTTACGGCTGAAGCTAACTATGGCTACACCTTC. Complete variable domain (other parts from reference TRBV5-1 and TRBJ1-2): KAGVTQTPRYLIKTRGQQVTLSCSPISGHRSVSWYQQTPGQGLQFLFEYFSETQRNKGNFPGRFSGRQFSNSRSEMNVSTLELGDSALYLCASSFTAEANYGYTFGSGTRLTVV.

The chain carries TRBV19 and TRBJ2-1, with D uncertain. The CDR3 has 17 amino acids. Trimming shortened V by 6 bases and J by 6 bases, and 24 bases separated the two germline ends. Germline CDR1 LNHDA, CDR2 SQIVND (reference sequence). The CDR3 sequence: CASSFAFWDAVPNEQFF. CDR3 coding DNA: TGTGCCAGTAGCTTTGCTTTTTGGGATGCGGTGCCCAATGAGCAGTTCTTC.

The V gene is TRBV7-9, the J gene TRBJ2-1, with D possibly TRBD1 on 5 matching bases. Per the germline V gene, CDR1 is SEHNR and CDR2 is FQNEAQ (reference sequence). CDR3 length equals 14 residues. Between the trimmed V and J ends, which lost 7 bases and 5 bases, there was a span of 15 bases. CDR3 residues: CASTRRDSDNEQFF. CDR3 coding DNA: TGTGCCAGCACCCGACGAGACAGCGACAATGAGCAGTTCTTC.

This CDR3 is CASSSGTGTDTQYF. The CDR3 coding sequence is TGTGCCAGCAGCTCCGGGACAGGGACAGATACGCAGTATTTT. The chain combines TRBV7-6 with TRBJ2-3, with 9 bases identical to TRBD1. From germline, CDR1 is SGHVS and CDR2 FNYEAQ. V lost 4 bases and J lost 3; bases outside the gene matches: 2. This CDR3 contains 14 residues.

The DNA for the CDR3 is TGTGCCAGCAGCTTATCTAGCAGCATTGAGCAGTTCTTC. This sequence encodes CASSLSSSIEQFF. The chain uses TRBV7-9 and TRBJ2-1, with D possibly TRBD2 on 5 matching bases. This CDR3 spans 13 amino acids. Germline V gene lookup returns CDR1 SEHNR and CDR2 FQNEAQ (reference sequence). Trimming left V 2 bases short and J 9 bases short, with 11 bases between.

V and J are TRBV7-3 and TRBJ1-1; TRBD1 might be the D (5 bases). The CDR3 covers 13 residues. V lost 5 bases, J lost 11 bases, and 18 bases lay in between. CDR1 and CDR2 (germline): SGHTA, FQGTGA. The CDR3 reads CASSPQRDGLAFF. The CDR3, as DNA: TGTGCCAGCAGCCCTCAGAGGGACGGCCTTGCTTTCTTT.

This clone has just one count. The rearrangement joins TRBV2 to TRBJ1-1; 7 bases fit TRBD1. The junction had 9 bases not matched to a gene; V was cut back by 6 bases and J by 11 bases. The CDR3 totals 12 residues. Germline V gene sequence: CDR1 SNHLY, CDR2 FYNNEI. CDR3 in DNA: TGTGCCAGCAGCGCAGGGGGGGTTGGGGCTTTCTTT. It is translated as CASSAGGVGAFF.

J is TRBJ1-1 and V is TRBV6-6; D remains ambiguous. The V gene lost 0 bases and the J gene lost 4 bases, with 6 bases spanning the gap. Per the germline V gene, CDR1 is MNHNY and CDR2 is SVGAGI (reference sequence). This CDR3 has 13 residues. The DNA of the CDR3 is TGTGCCAGCAGTTACTCGGAAGGCACTGAAGCTTTCTTT. As protein: CASSYSEGTEAFF.

This clone was seen a single time. CDR3 sequence: CASSFYYRFQHYGYTF. Here the CDR3 DNA reads TGTGCCAGCAGTTTTTATTATAGGTTTCAGCACTATGGCTACACCTTC. The V call is TRBV28, the J call TRBJ1-2; no firm D call. Germline loops: CDR1 MDHEN, CDR2 SYDVKM. V was shortened by 3 bases and J by 3 bases, with 17 bases between the two germline ends. The CDR3 totals 16 residues.

CDR3 nucleotide sequence: TGTGCCAGCAGCTTCGGTCACCAAGAGACCCAGTACTTC. This gives the protein CASSFGHQETQYF. The chain uses TRBV11-2 and TRBJ2-5; D not resolved. Germline CDR1 reads SGHAT; CDR2 reads FQNNGV. V was trimmed by 3 bases and J by 0 bases, leaving 5 bases between them. CDR3 length: 13 amino acids.

This chain connects TRBV4-1 to TRBJ2-7, with 7 nucleotides matching TRBD1. The junction had 4 bases not matched to a gene; V was cut back by 5 bases and J by 0 bases. The CDR3 totals 14 residues. Germline CDR1 and CDR2: MGHRA and YSYEKL. The DNA of the CDR3 is TGCGCCAGCAGCATAGGGGGCCGCTCCTACGAGCAGTACTTC. Its translation: CASSIGGRSYEQYF.

This chain uses TRBV4-1 with TRBJ2-7, with 13 bases that match TRBD2. V gave up 0 bases and J gave up 3 bases; unmatched junction bases: 5. The CDR3 runs to 17 residues. CDR1 and CDR2 (germline): MGHRA, YSYEKL. Here the CDR3 DNA reads TGCGCCAGCAGCCAAGATGCGGGACTAGCGGGGAGCTACGAGCAGTACTTC. Amino acids: CASSQDAGLAGSYEQYF.

The chain joins TRBV7-3 to TRBJ2-3, with 9 bases lining up with TRBD2. With V trimmed by 3 bases and J by 5 bases, 12 bases remained unmatched. The CDR3 runs to 17 residues. The germline gives CDR1 SGHTA, CDR2 FQGTGA. The CDR3 bases are TGTGCCAGCAGCTTTGGGTTAGCGGGAGACGGCAGAGATACGCAGTATTTT. Its protein is CASSFGLAGDGRDTQYF. Looking up the rest from reference TRBV7-3 and TRBJ2-3 gives the full variable domain: GAGVSQTPSNKVTEKGKYVELRCDPISGHTALYWYRQSLGQGPEFLIYFQGTGAADDSGLPNDRFFAVRPEGSVSTLKIQRTERGDSAVYLCASSFGLAGDGRDTQYFGPGTRLTVL.

The CDR3 loop reads CASSQEWRESYEQYF. The CDR3 coding sequence is TGTGCCAGCAGCCAAGAGTGGCGGGAGAGTTACGAGCAGTACTTC. V is TRBV4-2 and J is TRBJ2-7; 7 positions agree with TRBD2. CDR3 length: 15 residues. J lost 4 bases, V lost 0 bases, and 6 bases had no gene match. Looked up from germline, CDR1 is LGHNA and CDR2 is YNFKEQ.